This T cell receptor (beta chain) is from a study of blood T cell repertoires in COVID-19. Study as a whole: PBMCs, B-cell-depleted T cells, or T cells were the source of the cDNA or gDNA that made up the material.

Using immunoSEQ multiplex PCR, the repertoire was profiled, and TCRdb retains in-frame clones only, with some absent. Of some 340,000 clones in the sample, about four fifths were seen once. The germline V gene has CDR1 SGHNT and CDR2 YYREEE (reference sequence). The CDR3 has 14 amino acids. V was cut by 0 bases and J by 7 bases, with 13 bases left in between. All enrollees were roughly 18 to 100 years old and from fewer than 30 US areas. Assignment of participants to cohorts was predicated upon participant-reported clinical history. Two negative PCRs, clearance, or symptom resolution were required of recovered Cohort 3 donors. This clone came up a few times.

Sequencing input: PBMCs or T cells enriched from blood (not recorded which). The receptor's source is a woman aged 45-65 years who had recovered from COVID-19. This chain links TRBV5-4 with TRBJ1-2; no reliable D call. The CDR3 DNA follows: TGTGCCAGCAGCTTGGAAACAGCCTTGGGTGGCTACACCTTC. This translates into CASSLETALGGYTF.